Detailed here is one T cell receptor (beta chain). These data are taken from a study of technical replicates of blood from several donors. V gave up 5 bases and J gave up 3 bases; unmatched junction bases: 11. The CDR3 spans 15 residues. Germline V CDR1 and CDR2: SGHDT, YYEEEE. The assay was immunoSEQ multiplex PCR, and TCRdb's table has in-frame clones only and misses some. The sample holds around 70,000 clones, 85% to 95% seen once. The sample comprised T cells isolated from PBMCs. This chain links TRBV5-6 with TRBJ2-7; 7 bases line up with TRBD1. The receptor's source is a human donor in good health. CDR3: CASRYRDSPDYEQYF. The CDR3 bases are TGTGCCAGCAGATACCGGGACAGTCCCGACTACGAGCAGTACTTC.